This T cell receptor beta chain was sequenced in a study of blood T cell repertoires in COVID-19. Across the study: Collection of acute and convalescent COVID-19 samples took place in the United States, Italy and Spain. From T cells, B-cell-depleted T cells, or PBMCs came the material, which was cDNA or gDNA.

Original processing methods: Cell counts per sample came from amplifying reference gene primers. The table came from immunoSEQ multiplex PCR; TCRdb's copy has only in-frame clones and leaves some out. The DNA gave D and trimming, while V, J and clone size come from that table. This table has about 240,000 clones, approximately 80% appearing once. The germline V gene encodes CDR1 MDHEN and CDR2 SYDVKM. This CDR3 has 15 residues. Trimming removed 6 bases from V and 3 bases from J, with 17 bases in between. The chain is built from TRBV28 and TRBJ1-2; D remains ambiguous. The clonotype originates from a woman of 80 years or more with acute or convalescent COVID-19. The sequenced sample consisted of peripheral blood. The DNA of the CDR3 is TGTGCCAGCAGAGACTACATCTCCTTGGACTATGGCTACACCTTC. Translating it yields CASRDYISLDYGYTF.